The next 25 T cell receptor beta chains were all read from a single sample in a study of control samples from healthy donors and cancer patients. The data were produced by immunoSEQ multiplex PCR, yet TCRdb's version contains in-frame clones alone and is incomplete. The sample shows tens of thousands of clones, roughly 90% of them seen only once. Sequences were obtained from blood. All receptors derive from a man over 45 in good health.

The CDR3 DNA reads as TGTGCCAGCACCCAGGCGGCTTCCTACGAGCAGTACTTC. Amino acids: CASTQAASYEQYF. The chain carries TRBV7-9 and TRBJ2-7; no firm D call. Deletions cut 7 bases from V and 1 base from J, with 11 bases between. Germline values: CDR1 SEHNR, CDR2 FQNEAQ (reference sequence). This CDR3 has 13 amino acids.

This clone was seen once. This chain links TRBV4-3 with TRBJ1-2; possible D gene TRBD1, 6 bases. CDR3 length equals 16 residues. Trimming pared 1 base from V and 4 bases from J, leaving 16 bases between. Germline V CDR1 and CDR2: LGHNA, YSLEER. CDR3 loop: CASSQVGAQDLYGYTF. The CDR3 DNA sequence: TGCGCCAGCAGCCAAGTGGGGGCACAGGACCTCTATGGCTACACCTTC.

V gene TRBV14 combines with J gene TRBJ2-5, with 8 bases identical to TRBD2. With V trimmed by 4 bases and J by 9 bases, 7 bases remained unmatched. The CDR3 runs 13 residues. CDR1 SGHDN and CDR2 FVKESK come from the germline V gene. The CDR3 protein is CASSPGGARAQYF. DNA of the CDR3: TGTGCCAGCAGCCCCGGGGGGGCGAGGGCCCAGTACTTC.

The rearrangement links TRBV5-1 to TRBJ2-2; 14 bases line up with TRBD2. Germline assignment: CDR1 SGHRS and CDR2 YFSETQ. The trim removed 4 bases at V and 8 bases at J, leaving 4 bases unmatched. The CDR3 covers 15 residues. The CDR3 here is CASSAGTSGGGELFF. For the CDR3, the DNA is TGCGCCAGCAGCGCGGGGACTAGCGGGGGAGGGGAGCTGTTTTTT.

The chain uses TRBV30 and TRBJ1-6; D gene uncertain. Per the germline V gene, CDR1 is GTSNPN and CDR2 is SVGIG (reference sequence). The V and J ends lost 4 bases and 7 bases respectively, with 14 bases between them. This CDR3 region has 14 residues. The DNA for the CDR3 is TGTGCCTGGACCACTCCCCTGTCAAATTCACCCCTCCACTTT. Translation: CAWTTPLSNSPLHF.

CDR3 nucleotides: TGTGCCAGCATCAACTCAGGCCAGGGAACCTACGAGCAGTACTTC. Its translation is CASINSGQGTYEQYF. The chain employs TRBV6-5 and TRBJ2-7; tentative D call: TRBD1 (5 bases). V lost 7 bases and J 2 bases, leaving 18 bases between the germline ends. This CDR3 is built from 15 residues. Germline CDR1 is MNHEY and CDR2 is SVGAGI.

The rearrangement joins TRBV5-6 to TRBJ2-1, with TRBD2 as a possible D gene (6 bases). V gave up 4 bases and J gave up 5 bases, with 25 bases separating them. Germline values: CDR1 SGHDT, CDR2 YYEEEE. The CDR3 spans 18 residues. CDR3 loop: CASSNIPDGGIKNNEQFF. As DNA, the CDR3 is TGTGCCAGCAGCAATATACCGGACGGGGGAATTAAAAACAATGAGCAGTTCTTC.

The count of this clone is one. V is TRBV10-2 and J is TRBJ2-7, with D perhaps matching TRBD1 (6 bases). Trimming removed 3 bases at V and 5 bases at J, with 17 bases between. Germline CDR1 WSHSY, CDR2 SAAADI. This CDR3 has 15 amino acids. CDR3 amino acids: CASSDPGAVGDEQYF. Here the CDR3 DNA reads TGCGCCAGCAGTGACCCAGGGGCGGTTGGGGACGAGCAGTACTTC.

The chain recombines TRBV7-2 with TRBJ2-2, with D uncertain. The CDR3 contains 13 residues. V was pared by 1 base and J by 6 bases, with 6 bases between. CDR1 is SGHTA and CDR2 is FQGNSA in the germline V gene. The CDR3 DNA reads as TGTGCCAGCAGCTTAGTGGTTCCCGGGGAGCTGTTTTTT. Its protein is CASSLVVPGELFF.

The chain is built from TRBV4-1 and TRBJ1-3; D might be TRBD1 (6 bases). This CDR3 is 18 amino acids long. V lost 0 bases, J lost 4 bases, and 19 bases lay in between. The germline V gene encodes CDR1 MGHRA and CDR2 YSYEKL. CDR3 in amino acids: CASSQDLMGARPGNTIYF. DNA for the CDR3: TGCGCCAGCAGCCAAGATCTGATGGGGGCCCGGCCGGGAAACACCATATATTTT.

The rearrangement links TRBV7-9 to TRBJ1-4; maybe TRBD1 (5 bases). Deletions cut 5 bases from V and 0 bases from J, with 10 bases between. CDR3 size: 15 residues. The germline V gene encodes CDR1 SEHNR and CDR2 FQNEAQ (reference sequence). The CDR3 nucleotides are TGTGCCAGCAGCCCGCGGGGGGCAACTAATGAAAAACTGTTTTTT. This translates into CASSPRGATNEKLFF.

The chain recombines TRBV19 with TRBJ2-3; D may be TRBD2 (6 bases). CDR1 and CDR2 (germline): LNHDA, SQIVND (reference sequence). Trimming removed 7 bases from V and 0 bases from J, with 8 bases in between. The CDR3 runs to 13 residues. CDR3 nucleotide sequence: TGTGCCAGTACCCGGGAGAGCACAGATACGCAGTATTTT. The encoded protein is CASTRESTDTQYF.

The chain joins TRBV3-1 (or the pseudogene TRBV3-2) to TRBJ2-2, with 10 bases identical to TRBD2. The germline V gene has CDR1 LGHDT and CDR2 YNNKEL (reference sequence). This CDR3 is 18 amino acids long. V lost 7 bases to trimming and J lost 5 bases; unmatched junction nucleotides: 16. This CDR3 is CASTRSAGGPFGTGELFF. CDR3 nucleotide sequence: TGTGCCAGCACCAGGTCAGCGGGGGGGCCCTTCGGAACCGGGGAGCTGTTTTTT.

This clone came up a few times. This chain connects TRBV12-3 or TRBV12-4 to TRBJ1-3, with no clear D. This CDR3 is built from 13 residues. The V end lost 2 bases, the J end lost 4 bases, and 6 bases lay between the germline ends. The CDR3 sequence: CASSLSLGNTIYF. CDR3 nucleotide sequence: TGTGCCAGCAGTTTATCTCTGGGAAACACCATATATTTT.

This sequence joins TRBV5-8 and TRBJ1-4; D unresolved. V was pared by 0 bases and J by 8 bases, with 5 bases between. Germline V lookup: CDR1 SGHTS, CDR2 YDEGEE. This CDR3 spans 12 amino acids. The CDR3 DNA is TGTGCCAGCAGCTTGGACGCAGAAAAACTGTTTTTT. As protein: CASSLDAEKLFF.

This chain joins TRBV19 and TRBJ1-5; no definite D call. CDR1 LNHDA and CDR2 SQIVND come from the germline V gene (reference sequence). There are 14 residues in the CDR3. The V and J ends lost 5 bases and 0 bases respectively, with 8 bases between them. The CDR3 loop is CASSVQISNQPQHF. The CDR3 DNA follows: TGTGCCAGTAGTGTGCAGATTAGCAATCAGCCCCAGCATTTT.

This clone was seen a few times. This chain links TRBV30 with TRBJ1-3, with D uncertain. The CDR3 covers 11 residues. Germline CDR1 GTSNPN, CDR2 SVGIG (reference sequence). The V and J ends lost 5 bases and 6 bases respectively, with 8 bases between them. The CDR3 reads CAWSTENTIYF. The CDR3 DNA follows: TGTGCCTGGTCTACGGAAAACACCATATATTTT.

The chain uses TRBV4-1 and TRBJ1-1; D possibly corresponds to TRBD1 (6 bases). CDR3 length: 15 residues. Trimming shortened V by 3 bases and J by 3 bases, and 14 bases separated the two germline ends. Germline V gene data show CDR1 as MGHRA and CDR2 as YSYEKL. CDR3 protein: CASSQQDREYTEAFF. CDR3 in DNA: TGCGCCAGCAGCCAGCAGGACAGAGAATACACTGAAGCTTTCTTT.

V and J are TRBV6-2 or TRBV6-3 and TRBJ2-1; 15 positions agree with TRBD2. V was pared by 2 bases and J by 6 bases, with 11 bases of the junction left unmatched. CDR1 and CDR2 from the germline V gene are MNHEY and SVGEGT. This CDR3 has 19 amino acids. The CDR3, as DNA: TGTGCCAGCAGTTACCTCATCGGACTAGCGGGGGGGCCCAGCAATGAGCAGTTCTTC. Protein: CASSYLIGLAGGPSNEQFF.

This clone showed up just a few times. The chain is built from TRBV7-8 and TRBJ1-3; D gene ambiguous. Germline V lookup: CDR1 SGHVS, CDR2 FQNEAQ. This CDR3 region has 19 residues. The V gene lost 1 base and the J gene lost 0 bases, with 19 bases spanning the gap. DNA for the CDR3: TGTGCCAGCAGCTTAGGAGTAGGACCGCCGGGGAGCTCTGGAAACACCATATATTTT. Translated, it gives CASSLGVGPPGSSGNTIYF.

The V and J genes are TRBV20-1 and TRBJ2-3, with 10 bases fitting TRBD2. The CDR3 runs 15 residues. V shed 3 bases and J 3 bases; nucleotides not matched to a gene: 6. In germline, CDR1 is DFQATT, CDR2 SNEGSKA (reference sequence). The DNA for the CDR3 is TGCAGTGCTAGTGGGAGCGGGGGGGCGACAGATACGCAGTATTTT. Amino acids: CSASGSGGATDTQYF.

J is TRBJ2-1 and V is TRBV24-1; 7 nucleotides agree with TRBD1. V was clipped by 3 bases and J by 3 bases; unmatched bases: 1. Germline CDR1 is KGHDR and CDR2 is SFDVKD. The CDR3 runs 14 residues. The CDR3 here is CATSDGDSYNEQFF. CDR3 nucleotides: TGTGCCACCAGTGATGGGGACAGCTACAATGAGCAGTTCTTC.

The rearrangement links TRBV27 to TRBJ1-2; D perhaps matches TRBD1 (6 bases). Germline V gene lookup returns CDR1 MNHEY and CDR2 SMNVEV (reference sequence). The V and J ends lost 4 bases and 7 bases respectively, with 16 bases between them. The CDR3 has 14 residues. CDR3 nucleotide sequence: TGTGCCAGCAGTTCAACACAGGGAAGGGGTGGCTACACCTTC. This encodes CASSSTQGRGGYTF.

The genes are TRBV12-1 and TRBJ2-2; the table's D call of TRBD2 was not tested on the DNA. TRBV12-1 is reported as a pseudogene. The CDR3 is 14 amino acids. CDR3 loop: CASSFGLNTGELFF. The CDR3 nucleotides read TGTGCCAGCAGCTTTGGTCTGAACACCGGGGAGCTGTTTTTT.

The CDR3 loop reads CASSVGLAGGYPDTQYF. The CDR3 region has the DNA TGTGCCAGCAGCGTGGGACTAGCGGGGGGGTACCCAGATACGCAGTATTTT. This chain connects TRBV11-2 to TRBJ2-3; the match to TRBD2 covers 16 bases. The CDR3 is 17 amino acids. The ends lost 5 bases at V and 4 bases at J; junction bases unmatched: 6. CDR1 and CDR2 (germline): SGHAT, FQNNGV.